These 23 T cell receptor beta chains came from one sample sequenced in a study of T cell changes during pregnancy in multiple sclerosis. This table comes from immunoSEQ multiplex PCR, and its TCRdb copy is limited to in-frame clones, with some not included. Found here are around 80,000 clones, 92% of them singletons; the top ten hold approximately 2.5%. This material consisted of peripheral blood, taken before pregnancy. These receptors were collected from a female donor with multiple sclerosis, enrolled in a pregnancy study.

The rearrangement uses TRBV19 and TRBJ1-2; D ambiguous. Trimming shortened V by 0 bases and J by 6 bases, and 14 bases separated the two germline ends. The CDR3 is 15 amino acids. Germline V gene lookup returns CDR1 LNHDA and CDR2 SQIVND (reference sequence). The CDR3 loop reads CASSIDGLSQDGYTF. For the CDR3, the DNA is TGTGCCAGTAGTATAGACGGGTTGTCACAAGATGGCTACACCTTC.

The chain is built from TRBV4-1 and TRBJ2-3; tentatively, D is TRBD1 (5 bases). Trimming took 0 bases from V and 3 from J, leaving 10 bases between them. The CDR3 consists of 15 residues. Looked up from germline, CDR1 is MGHRA and CDR2 is YSYEKL. CDR3 nucleotides: TGCGCCAGCAGCCAAGATCAGGGAACTACAGATACGCAGTATTTT. This translates into CASSQDQGTTDTQYF.

The rearrangement joins TRBV11-2 to TRBJ2-3; D uncertain. Deletions cut 4 bases from V and 5 bases from J, with 13 bases between. Germline CDR1 is SGHAT and CDR2 is FQNNGV. The CDR3 sequence is 14 residues long. CDR3 sequence: CASSSSVGGDTQYF. Here the CDR3 DNA reads TGTGCCAGCAGCTCGTCGGTCGGTGGAGATACGCAGTATTTT. Full variable domain (remainder filled in from reference TRBV11-2 and TRBJ2-3): EAGVAQSPRYKIIEKRQSVAFWCNPISGHATLYWYQQILGQGPKLLIQFQNNGVVDDSQLPKDRFSAERLKGVDSTLKIQPAKLEDSAVYLCASSSSVGGDTQYFGPGTRLTVL.

As DNA, the CDR3 is TGTGCCAGCTCACCACGCGACGGGGGTGAGCAGTTCTTC. As protein: CASSPRDGGEQFF. This rearrangement joins TRBV18 to TRBJ2-1, with D perhaps matching TRBD2 (6 bases). The V gene lost 1 base and the J gene lost 9 bases, with 10 bases spanning the gap. CDR1 and CDR2 from the germline V gene are KGHSH and LQKENI. This CDR3 is built from 13 residues.

This chain joins TRBV19 and TRBJ1-1, with D tentatively TRBD1 (6 bases). V was trimmed by 3 bases and J by 7 bases, leaving 12 bases between them. This CDR3 has 13 amino acids. Germline lookup yields CDR1 LNHDA and CDR2 SQIVND (reference sequence). The CDR3 sequence: CASSMGQGNEAFF. The CDR3, as DNA: TGTGCCAGTAGTATGGGGCAGGGGAATGAAGCTTTCTTT.

The J gene is TRBJ2-4, the V gene TRBV2; 9 bases are shared with TRBD2. After removal of 3 bases from V and 7 bases from J, the junction contained 13 bases not matched to a gene. Germline CDR1 and CDR2: SNHLY and FYNNEI. CDR3 length: 17 amino acids. In nucleotides, the CDR3 is TGTGCCAGCAGTGAGGGTAGCGGGAGTCGGAGTTATAACATTCAGTACTTC. Its translation: CASSEGSGSRSYNIQYF.

The chain has TRBV6-1 and TRBJ1-1; TRBD1 might be the D (6 bases). The V end lost 4 bases, the J end lost 0 bases, and 9 bases lay between the germline ends. CDR3 length: 14 amino acids. Looked up from germline, CDR1 is MNHNS and CDR2 is SASEGT. The CDR3 sequence: CASSVDRMNTEAFF. Here the CDR3 DNA reads TGTGCCAGCAGTGTAGACAGGATGAACACTGAAGCTTTCTTT.

This chain connects TRBV5-1 to TRBJ2-5; 8 bases match TRBD2. Matching the DNA end better, TRBJ2-7 makes the J call doubtful. Germline assignment: CDR1 SGHRS and CDR2 YFSETQ. CDR3 length equals 12 residues. CDR3 loop: CASSTSGHEQYF. CDR3 nucleotide sequence: TGCGCCAGCAGCACTAGCGGCCACGAGCAGTACTTC.

V gene TRBV19 combines with J gene TRBJ2-3, with 9 positions matching TRBD1. J was trimmed by 2 bases and V by 4 bases; bases with no gene match: 4. Germline values: CDR1 LNHDA, CDR2 SQIVND (reference sequence). The CDR3 contains 15 residues. Here the CDR3 reads CASSRRTGATDTQYF. CDR3 coding DNA: TGTGCCAGTAGTAGAAGGACAGGGGCCACAGATACGCAGTATTTT.

The chain recombines TRBV6-5 with TRBJ2-3, with D possibly matching TRBD2 (6 bases). The V gene's germline CDR1 is MNHEY and CDR2 SVGAGI. Trimming cost V 6 bases and J 0 bases, with 13 bases left between them. This CDR3 is built from 15 residues. For the CDR3, the DNA is TGTGCCAGCAGGTCCTATAGCGGAAGCACAGATACGCAGTATTTT. Encoded protein: CASRSYSGSTDTQYF.

The rearrangement uses TRBV6-1 and TRBJ1-1, with a tentative D call TRBD1 (5 bases). V lost 7 bases, J lost 2 bases, and 11 bases lay in between. Germline lookup yields CDR1 MNHNS and CDR2 SASEGT. This CDR3 is built from 13 residues. The CDR3 is CASNPGPNTEAFF. DNA of the CDR3: TGTGCCAGCAACCCAGGGCCCAACACTGAAGCTTTCTTT.

The J gene is TRBJ2-7, the V gene TRBV29-1; D is undetermined. Germline loops: CDR1 SQVTM, CDR2 ANQGSEA. The CDR3 is 13 amino acids. V lost 3 bases and J 0 bases, leaving 9 bases between the germline ends. CDR3 sequence reads: CSVEVYHSYEQYF. In DNA, the CDR3 is TGCAGCGTTGAGGTCTACCACTCCTACGAGCAGTACTTC.

This chain uses TRBV21-1 with TRBJ2-7; TRBD2, the table's D call, lacks a check against the DNA. TRBV21-1 is shown as a pseudogene. There are 18 residues in the CDR3. CDR3 protein: CASNARGLAGPISYEQYF. The CDR3 DNA sequence: TGTGCCAGCAACGCGAGGGGACTAGCGGGACCTATCTCCTACGAGCAGTACTTC.

This clone is a singleton in its sample. The junction departs from the called germline gene at one end, perhaps through a read error. The chain couples TRBV7-7 to TRBJ2-1; no clear D gene. CDR1 and CDR2 (germline): SSHAT, FNYEAQ (reference sequence). The CDR3 has 13 residues. CDR3: CASSLGLYNEQFF. The CDR3 region has the DNA TGTGCTAGCAGCTTAGGTCTCTACAATGAGCAGTTCTTC.

This chain links TRBV27 with TRBJ2-7, with 8 nucleotides matching TRBD2. V was clipped by 8 bases and J by 2 bases; unmatched bases: 14. The germline V gene has CDR1 MNHEY and CDR2 SMNVEV (reference sequence). The CDR3 runs 16 residues. CDR3 residues: CASGTSGRLSAYEQYF. Written as DNA, the CDR3 is TGTGCCAGCGGCACTAGCGGCAGATTAAGTGCCTACGAGCAGTACTTC.

The rearrangement links TRBV7-9 to TRBJ2-5, with a possible D match to TRBD2 (5 bases). V was clipped by 5 bases and J by 9 bases, with 22 bases between them. CDR1 is SEHNR and CDR2 is FQNEAQ in the germline V gene (reference sequence). There are 15 residues in the CDR3. CDR3: CASSPDPPLSRAQYF. The CDR3 bases are TGTGCCAGCAGCCCCGACCCCCCGCTTTCGAGGGCCCAGTACTTC.

The chain is built from TRBV7-8 and TRBJ2-6, with TRBD2 matching 12 bases. V lost 5 bases and J lost 2; bases outside the gene matches: 13. The CDR3 consists of 20 residues. The germline gives CDR1 SGHVS, CDR2 FQNEAQ. CDR3 loop: CASSPRFLAGGLTGANVLTF. The CDR3 bases are TGTGCCAGCAGCCCACGGTTCCTAGCGGGAGGGCTGACTGGGGCCAACGTCCTGACTTTC.

The CDR3 here is CASSSLRETLSHYGYTF. In nucleotides, the CDR3 is TGTGCCAGCAGCTCCCTCCGGGAGACATTATCCCACTATGGCTACACCTTC. The chain combines TRBV11-2 with TRBJ1-2; D call uncertain. CDR1 and CDR2 from the germline V gene are SGHAT and FQNNGV. Deletions cut 4 bases from V and 3 bases from J, with 21 bases between. The length of the CDR3 is 17 residues.

This clone has a single count. The J gene is TRBJ1-5, the V gene TRBV7-9; maybe TRBD1 (6 bases). The CDR3 loop spans 18 amino acids. Trimming cost V 1 base and J 2 bases, with 18 bases left between them. Looked up from germline, CDR1 is SEHNR and CDR2 is FQNEAQ (reference sequence). CDR3 residues: CASSLGGDNWAGNQPQHF. DNA for the CDR3: TGTGCCAGCAGCTTAGGTGGGGACAACTGGGCTGGCAATCAGCCCCAGCATTTT.

In DNA form, the CDR3 reads TGTGCCAGCGAATCAGGTTTGGGTCAGCCCCAGCATTTT. This sequence encodes CASESGLGQPQHF. The chain employs TRBV28 and TRBJ1-5; no reliable D call. The length of the CDR3 is 13 residues. CDR1 and CDR2 from the germline V gene are MDHEN and SYDVKM. V was shortened by 8 bases and J by 6 bases, with 14 bases between the two germline ends. Filled out from reference TRBV28 and TRBJ1-5, the complete variable domain reads DVKVTQSSRYLVKRTGEKVFLECVQDMDHENMFWYRQDPGLGLRLIYFSYDVKMKEKGDIPEGYSVSREKKERFSLILESASTNQTSMYLCASESGLGQPQHFGDGTRLSIL.

V and J are TRBV6-1 and TRBJ2-7, with 9 nucleotides matching TRBD2. Germline V lookup: CDR1 MNHNS, CDR2 SASEGT. The CDR3 sequence is 15 residues long. J lost 2 bases, V lost 2 bases, and 4 bases had no gene match. CDR3 sequence reads: CASSERAGGPYEQYF. Written as DNA, the CDR3 is TGTGCCAGCAGTGAACGAGCGGGAGGTCCCTACGAGCAGTACTTC.

The chain joins TRBV5-1 to TRBJ2-4, with D maybe TRBD1 (6 bases). Germline V gene data show CDR1 as SGHRS and CDR2 as YFSETQ. The CDR3 consists of 14 residues. The germline V and J ends were trimmed by 1 base and 8 bases, with 13 bases remaining between them. CDR3 sequence (DNA): TGCGCCAGCAGCTTGTTTCCAGGGGTGGACATTCAGTACTTC. It codes for CASSLFPGVDIQYF.

The chain couples TRBV7-9 to TRBJ2-7; D is perhaps TRBD1 (5 bases). The germline V and J ends were trimmed by 1 base and 2 bases, with 18 bases remaining between them. CDR3 size: 17 residues. Germline V CDR1 and CDR2: SEHNR, FQNEAQ (reference sequence). CDR3 sequence reads: CASSLVVGVIVPYEQYF. The CDR3 DNA reads TGTGCCAGCAGCTTAGTTGTAGGGGTAATTGTCCCCTACGAGCAGTACTTC.